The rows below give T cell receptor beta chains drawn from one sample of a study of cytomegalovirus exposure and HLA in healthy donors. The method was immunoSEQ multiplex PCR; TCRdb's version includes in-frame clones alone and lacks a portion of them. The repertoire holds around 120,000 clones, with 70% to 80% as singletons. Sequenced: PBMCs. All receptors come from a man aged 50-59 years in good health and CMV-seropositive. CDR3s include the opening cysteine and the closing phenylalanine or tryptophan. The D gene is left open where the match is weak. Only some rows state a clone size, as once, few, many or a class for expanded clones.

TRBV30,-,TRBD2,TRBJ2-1,TGTGCCTGGACCGTGAGACTAGCGGGAGCAAATGAGCAGTTCTTC,CAWTVRLAGANEQFF
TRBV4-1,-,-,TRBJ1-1,TGCGCCAGCAGCCAAGAGCGGGGGGGAACTGAAGCTTTCTTT,CASSQERGGTEAFF
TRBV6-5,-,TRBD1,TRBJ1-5,TGTGCCAGCAGTTACTCGAAAACAGGGGGTCAGCCCCAGCATTTT,CASSYSKTGGQPQHF
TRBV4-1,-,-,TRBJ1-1,TGCGCCAGCAGGGGCGACCTGAACACTGAAGCTTTCTTT,CASRGDLNTEAFF
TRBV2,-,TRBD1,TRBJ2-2,TGTGCCAGCAGTGAAAACAGGGGGCCCGGGGAGCTGTTTTTT,CASSENRGPGELFF
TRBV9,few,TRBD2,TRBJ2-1,TGTGCCAGCAGTGCCGGACCGGGACTAGCGGACAATGAGCAGTTCTTC,CASSAGPGLADNEQFF
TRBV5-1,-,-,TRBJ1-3,TGCGCCAGCAGCTTGGGACCAGGCTCTGGAAACACCATATATTTT,CASSLGPGSGNTIYF
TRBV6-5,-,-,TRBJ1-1,TGTGCCAGCAGTGAACAGGGCCATGAAGCTTTCTTT,CASSEQGHEAFF
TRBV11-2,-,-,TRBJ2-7,TGTGCCAGCAGCTTAGATCTTTCCTACGAGCAGTACTTC,CASSLDLSYEQYF
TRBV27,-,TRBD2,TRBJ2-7,TGTGCCAGCAGTCATGGACTAGCGGGTCTCGGCTACGAGCAGTACTTC,CASSHGLAGLGYEQYF
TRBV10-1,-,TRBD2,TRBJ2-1,TGCGCCAGCAGTGTGGGGCGGGAGGGCCGGCAGTTCTTC,CASSVGREGRQFF
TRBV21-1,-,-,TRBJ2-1,TGTGCCAGCAGCAAAGTTAGCAGCGGGAGACTTTACTCCTACAATGAGCAGTTCTTC,CASSKVSSGRLYSYNEQFF
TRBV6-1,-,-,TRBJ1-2,TGTGCCAGCAGTACCGCAGTTAACTATGGCTACACCTTC,CASSTAVNYGYTF
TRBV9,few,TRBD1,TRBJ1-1,TGTGCCAGCAGCGTTACGTGGACAGGGGAAGCTTTCTTT,CASSVTWTGEAFF
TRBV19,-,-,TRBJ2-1,TGTGCCAGTAGTATTTTTCCCCCGATGGGCGGGGCAACCTACAATGAGCAGTTCTTC,CASSIFPPMGGATYNEQFF
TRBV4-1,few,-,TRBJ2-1,TGCGCCAGCAGCCAAGACAATAAACCTTTCGGGCAGTTCTTC,CASSQDNKPFGQFF
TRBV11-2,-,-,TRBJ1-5,TGTGCCAGCAGCCCGGGGGGCATCGGCAATCAGCCCCAGCATTTT,CASSPGGIGNQPQHF
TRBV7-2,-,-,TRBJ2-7,TGTGCCAGCAGCTTAGCAGCTTCCTACGAGCAGTACTTC,CASSLAASYEQYF
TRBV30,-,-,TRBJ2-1,TGTGCCTGGGGGTCCCGGAGGGATGAGCAGTTCTTC,CAWGSRRDEQFF
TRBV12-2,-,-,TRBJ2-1,TGTGCAAGTCGCTCGACTAGCGGGAGGGCGAATGAGCAGTTCTTC,CASRSTSGRANEQFF
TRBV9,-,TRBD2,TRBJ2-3,TGTGCCAGCAGCGTAGATGGCGGGAGGGCTCGCACAGATACGCAGTATTTT,CASSVDGGRARTDTQYF
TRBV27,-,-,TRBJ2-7,TGTGCCAGCAGTTTATACCCAGGGATCGGAGAGCAGTACTTC,CASSLYPGIGEQYF
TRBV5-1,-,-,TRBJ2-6,TGCGCCAGCAGCCGGACCGAACAGGGCTTTGGGGCCAACGTCCTGACTTTC,CASSRTEQGFGANVLTF
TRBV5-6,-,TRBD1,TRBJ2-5,TGTGCCAGCAGCCTGGGACAGGGGGGAATAGAGACCCAGTACTTC,CASSLGQGGIETQYF
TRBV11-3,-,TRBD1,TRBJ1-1,TGTGCCACCAGTAAGAGACAGGGGGATACTGAAGCTTTCTTT,CATSKRQGDTEAFF
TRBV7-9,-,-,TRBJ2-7,TGTGCCAGCAGCTTAAGGCAGGCGAACTCCTACGAGCAGTACTTC,CASSLRQANSYEQYF
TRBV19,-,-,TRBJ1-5,TGTGCCAGTACTCTTGGCAATCAGCCCCAGCATTTT,CASTLGNQPQHF
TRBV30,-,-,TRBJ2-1,TGTGCCTGGAGCCCAAGAGCTTATGAGCAGTTCTTC,CAWSPRAYEQFF
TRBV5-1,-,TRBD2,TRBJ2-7,TGCGCCAGCAGTTTTACTAGCGGGGGAACACTATCTACGAGCATGAATATACGGCAGTACTTC,CASSFTSGGTLSTSMNIRQYF
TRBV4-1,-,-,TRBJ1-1,TGCGCCAGCAGCCGGGGCCCAGGGGTCACTGAAGCTTTCTTT,CASSRGPGVTEAFF
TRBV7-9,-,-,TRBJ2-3,TGTGCCAGCAGCTTATTCGGGGGTAGCACAGATACGCAGTATTTT,CASSLFGGSTDTQYF
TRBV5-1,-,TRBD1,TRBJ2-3,TGCGCCAGCAGCTCTACAGGGGAAACAGATACGCAGTATTTT,CASSSTGETDTQYF
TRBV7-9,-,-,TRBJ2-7,TGTGCCAGCAGCTTGGCAGGACTTACCTACGAGCAGTACTTC,CASSLAGLTYEQYF
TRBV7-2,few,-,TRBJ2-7,TGTGCCAGCAGCCCGAGCCTCCTAGGGCAGTACTTC,CASSPSLLGQYF
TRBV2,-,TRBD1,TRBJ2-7,TGTGCCAGCAGGGTCGGACAGGGATACGAGCAGTACTTC,CASRVGQGYEQYF
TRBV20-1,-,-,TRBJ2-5,TGCAGTGCTAGATTACAAGAGACCCAGTACTTC,CSARLQETQYF
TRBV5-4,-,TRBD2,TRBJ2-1,TGTGCCAGCAGCTTGGCGGGAGGTATATACAATGAGCAGTTCTTC,CASSLAGGIYNEQFF
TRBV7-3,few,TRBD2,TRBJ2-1,TGTGCCAGCAGCTCCCCCAGCGGGGGTTACAATGAGCAGTTCTTC,CASSSPSGGYNEQFF
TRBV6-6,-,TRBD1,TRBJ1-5,TGTGCCAGCAGTACGGGACAGGGGAATCAGCCCCAGCATTTT,CASSTGQGNQPQHF
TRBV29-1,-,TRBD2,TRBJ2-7,TGCAGCCCTCCAGGGACTAGCGGGATCTACGAGCAGTACTTC,CSPPGTSGIYEQYF
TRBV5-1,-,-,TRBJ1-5,TGCGCCAGCAGCTTGGATGACAGGAACAATCAGCCCCAGCATTTT,CASSLDDRNNQPQHF
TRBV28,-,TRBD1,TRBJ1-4,TGTGCCACGGGAGGACAGGGCGCAACTAATGAAAAACTGTTTTTT,CATGGQGATNEKLFF
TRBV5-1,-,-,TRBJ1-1,TGCGCCAGCAGCTCCGTAATGAACACTGAAGCTTTCTTT,CASSSVMNTEAFF
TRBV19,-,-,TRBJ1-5,TGTGCCAGTAGTAGCCAGGGCCAGCCCCAGCATTTT,CASSSQGQPQHF
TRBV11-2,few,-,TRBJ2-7,TGTGCCAGCAGCCGGACAGCCCCAAACTACGAGCAGTACTTC,CASSRTAPNYEQYF